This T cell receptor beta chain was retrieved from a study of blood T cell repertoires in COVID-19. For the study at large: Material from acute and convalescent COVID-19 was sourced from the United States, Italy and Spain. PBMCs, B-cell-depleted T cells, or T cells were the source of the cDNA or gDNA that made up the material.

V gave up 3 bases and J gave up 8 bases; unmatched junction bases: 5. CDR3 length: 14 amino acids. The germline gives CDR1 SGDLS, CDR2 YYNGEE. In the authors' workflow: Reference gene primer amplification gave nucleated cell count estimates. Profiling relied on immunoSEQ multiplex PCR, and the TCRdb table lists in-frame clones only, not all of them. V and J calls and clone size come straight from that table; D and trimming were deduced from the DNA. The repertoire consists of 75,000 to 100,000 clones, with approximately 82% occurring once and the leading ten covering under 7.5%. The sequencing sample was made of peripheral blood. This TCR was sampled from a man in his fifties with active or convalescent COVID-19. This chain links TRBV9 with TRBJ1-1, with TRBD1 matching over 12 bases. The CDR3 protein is CASSEGQGASEAFF. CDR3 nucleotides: TGTGCCAGCAGCGAGGGACAGGGGGCTTCCGAAGCTTTCTTT.